This T cell receptor (beta chain) was recovered during a study of cytomegalovirus exposure and HLA in healthy donors (TCRdb year 2017). Looking at the study overall: According to an earlier analysis of 550 to 700 of the donors, some 180 million T cells yielded 90 million to 130 million unique TCR beta sequences and roughly 280 Gb of sequence data. An early release covering roughly 600 HLA-typed donors comprised 250 to 350 gigabases of sequencing data and tens of millions of unique TCR sequences. The genetic ancestry cluster associated with self-reported Caucasian donors included 81% of the 300 to 450 genotyped donors. The study aimed to test whether signatures of past pathogen exposure could be identified by cataloging public T cell receptors. The study used immunosequencing to profile the T cell repertoires of under 700 subjects and linked those repertoires to cytomegalovirus serostatus. In addition to the first cohort of 650 to 800 subjects, a separate validation cohort of about 120 different subjects was used. To predict cytomegalovirus infection status, the study brought together high-throughput TCR immunosequencing, statistical association of individual TCRs with disease status, and machine learning. To study patterns of TCR occurrence, a later analysis re-analyzed previously published TCR beta repertoires from hundreds of donors and added high-resolution HLA genotyping. The later analysis used no new phenotypic data to find candidate immune exposures, relying instead on TCR beta sequences and their occurrence across donors. To decide whether each TCR beta V gene segment behaved as functional or pseudogenic, an earlier analysis of several hundred of the donors relied on high-throughput TCR beta sequencing. Donor age, sex, ethnicity and CMV serostatus were collected together with the repertoire data. A later genetic analysis used genome-wide SNP genotypes for about three fifths of the 666 donors, treating that subset as a discovery cohort. Every repertoire in the discovery cohort had been generated on one and the same sequencing platform. Class I and class II HLA loci were covered by the typing at four-digit resolution. The number of donors typed differed by locus, with about 629-640 for A, B, C, DRB1 and DQB1, around 520 for DQA1, 600 to 610 for DPA1, and some 450 for DPB1. Four or five DR-DQ haplotypes were handled as single units for association and clustering, since linkage in the cohort was strong. Among about 360 genotyped donors of the cohort, an average of around 240,000 unique TCR beta nucleotide sequences were sequenced per donor, roughly a sixth of them non-productive. The paper's findings and limits, for the study overall: Most CMV-associated TCR beta chains appeared to be HLA-restricted in a later analysis, and the HLA associations seemed to be driven largely by CMV exposure. A cluster of highly shared sequence variants was judged likely to be a technical artifact of the sequencing pipeline. In an earlier analysis of around 600 of the donors, most TCR beta V segments were observed in productive rearrangements about 87% or about 30% of the time, broadly matching IMGT annotations. Some IMGT-functional V segments, including TRBV6-2 and TRBV6-3, could not be told apart with the 87-base-pair reads, so those segments were excluded. According to a later analysis, TCR association rates differed among HLA loci, with DRB1 alleles showing the most associated TCRs and HLA-C alleles showing the fewest. While some public TCRs were present in many individuals, most TCR sequences turned up only very rarely across donors. For the cohort, immune exposure information was limited to CMV serostatus. A further reported finding was that TCR beta sequences accurately predicted the HLA-A and HLA-B alleles for most subjects in the first cohort. The earlier analysis of 587 of the donors excluded some 15 rarely observed V segments, including chromosome 9 orphons, because counts were too low. Correlated functional status among segregating V segments might reflect linkage disequilibrium, but an unknown experimental factor could not be ruled out. This cohort had only TCR beta chains sequenced, and the lack of alpha or paired-chain data limited which features could be detected. Presence/absence analyses assumed roughly uniform sequencing depth across donors, an assumption that may not hold. Because HLA typing was missing for some donors at each locus, association tests included only the typed subset. When HLA alleles, especially DR and DQ, strongly co-occurred, attributing TCR associations to individual alleles was difficult. A later genetic analysis reported fewer N-insertions in productive TCRs among donors in an Asian-associated ancestry cluster than the roughly 670-donor mean. Compared with equally common non-associated chains, HLA-associated TCR beta chains in a later analysis were more clonally expanded and had lower generation probabilities. It was suggested by the authors that the approach could potentially be generalized to other disease states and immunological phenotypes. In the study, about 150 TCR beta chains were listed as associated with cytomegalovirus. In vitro tests confirmed that a few of the cytomegalovirus-associated TCR beta chains recognize cytomegalovirus antigens. In a later genetic analysis, a missense DCLRE1C variant was associated with V-gene and J-gene trimming of TCR beta chains, and the association was replicated in an independent cohort. Specific HLA alleles were associated with roughly 16,000 TCR beta sequences at a false discovery rate of 0.05 in a later analysis. Cytomegalovirus status was reported to be diagnosed by the classifier with high specificity and sensitivity in both the original and validation cohorts. A later analysis reported that several top co-occurrence clusters appeared linked to parvovirus B19, influenza, CMV and Epstein-Barr virus.

The germline V gene (reference sequence) gives CDR1 as LNHDA and CDR2 as SQIVND. V is pruned by 6 bases and J by 3 bases, leaving 15 bases of the junction without a gene match. The CDR3 measures 17 amino acids from cysteine to phenylalanine. Left in the record is the CDR3 DNA by itself, 51 bases read in frame from the first base. Comments on this clone: Its antigen is unknown. Base qualities are missing; no much larger clone stands one base away.

The cohort consisted of some 670 healthy bone marrow donors. All cohort members were sampled while nominally healthy, although unrecorded immune exposures were likely present. The donor was CMV seropositive and belonged to the group of 250 to 350 seropositive cohort members. Each donor provided a peripheral blood sample, and peripheral blood mononuclear cells were used for TCR beta sequencing. Genomic DNA extraction from the blood cell samples was performed with the Qiagen DNeasy Blood Extraction Kit. Library preparation employed the immunoSEQ multiplex PCR assay. For the multiplex PCR, a mixture combining 60 forward primers for TCR Vbeta segments and 13 reverse primers for TCR Jbeta segments was used. Amplification of the CDR3 region of rearranged TCR beta genes was performed with a multiplex PCR assay on genomic DNA. Amplified TCR beta libraries were sequenced as 87-base-pair reads on the Illumina HiSeq System. The original pipeline was this. A later analysis tallied approximately 87 million unique TCR beta chains across the 610 or so repertoires, and around 10 million of those chains were shared by two or more donors. Raw reads were error-corrected and collapsed into unique sequences with a nearest-neighbor algorithm that merged closely related sequences to remove PCR and sequencing errors. CDR3 sequences were aligned to IMGT reference sequences to assign V, D and J gene segments. Each retained sequence needed at least a six-nucleotide match to both a V gene segment and a J gene segment. Rearrangements were classified as productive when the CDR3 lacked stop codons and remained in frame with V and J, and all other rearrangements were classified as non-productive. CDR3 was defined by IMGT convention, running from the second conserved V-encoded cysteine to the conserved J-encoded phenylalanine. The earlier analysis of about 610 of the donors excluded any sequence lacking an unambiguous match to a single V gene segment. An earlier analysis of 587 of the donors classified V segments as functional when productive rearrangements were above 56.7% and as segregating when the standard deviation between donors was above 5%. A statistical classification framework was built for diagnosing cytomegalovirus status from the catalog of TCR beta chain sequences. A later analysis assigned V and J genes by comparing TCR nucleotide sequences with IMGT/GENE-DB human TR gene sequences. A later analysis assigned CDR3 sequences and most-parsimonious VDJ recombination scenarios with the TCRdist pipeline. A later analysis defined each TCR beta chain by its CDR3 amino acid sequence plus V-gene family, and excluded reads lacking a unique V-gene family. A later analysis removed over 500 highly shared, low-generation-probability nucleotide sequences to deal with suspected cross-contamination and a sequencing artifact. For each public chain, a later analysis derived a clonal expansion index from normalized ranks of inferred template counts within each repertoire. A later analysis computed generation probabilities with a VDJ recombination model fitted to out-of-frame rearrangements, and checked the results against IGoR. In a later analysis, hypergeometric tests were used to score TCR-TCR, TCR-HLA and TCR-CMV co-occurrence, with a repertoire-size bias correction applied to TCR pairs. False discovery rates were estimated in a later analysis by permuting HLA or CMV assignments 20 times. In a later analysis, co-occurring TCRs were grouped using DBSCAN, with TCRdist sequence similarity added in when clustering inside HLA-allele-positive subsets. Repertoires with fewer than 30,000 or more than 120,000 public chains were left out of co-occurrence clustering, as were four to six repertoires with anomalous nucleotide sharing. The table was pulled from immuneACCESS by TCRdb, which kept in-frame rearrangements only. Such tables lose some clones; where checked, under half of the loss comes from unresolved V genes, and the rest has no known cause. V, J and clone size are taken as reported in that table, and D and trimming were inferred from the DNA itself. This sample comprises 150,000 to 200,000 clones, approximately 80% of them detected only once. The ten largest clones represent 13% to 15% of the sample.

The receptor comes from a woman in her thirties in good health and CMV-seropositive. The chain links TRBV19 with TRBJ2-7, with 9 bases in between that match TRBD1. The sample consisted of PBMCs. The bases are TGTGCCAGTAGCGACTGGACTGCAGGGACAGGGATCTACGAGCAGTACTTC. Translated, it gives CASSDWTAGTGIYEQYF.